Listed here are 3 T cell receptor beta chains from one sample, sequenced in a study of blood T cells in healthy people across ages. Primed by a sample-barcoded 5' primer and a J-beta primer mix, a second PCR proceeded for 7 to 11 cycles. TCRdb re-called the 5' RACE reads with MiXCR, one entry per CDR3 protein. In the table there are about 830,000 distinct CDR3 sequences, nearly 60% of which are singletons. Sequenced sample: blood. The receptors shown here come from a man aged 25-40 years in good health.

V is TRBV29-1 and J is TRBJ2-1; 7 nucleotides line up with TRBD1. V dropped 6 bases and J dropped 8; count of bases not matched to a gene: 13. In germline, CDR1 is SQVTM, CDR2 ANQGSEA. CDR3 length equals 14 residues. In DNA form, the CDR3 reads TGCAGCGTAGCAGACAGGGCCAGGGGCTATGAGCAGTTCTTC. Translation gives CSVADRARGYEQFF.

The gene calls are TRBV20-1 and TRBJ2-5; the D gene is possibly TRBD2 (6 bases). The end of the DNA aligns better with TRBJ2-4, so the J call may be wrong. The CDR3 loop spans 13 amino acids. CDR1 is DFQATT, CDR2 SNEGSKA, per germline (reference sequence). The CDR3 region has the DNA TGCAGTGCTAGCGGGAGTGTGGGAAACATTCAGTACTTC. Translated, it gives CSASGSVGNIQYF.

Here the CDR3 DNA reads TGCGCCAGCAGCTTGGTCCAGGGCGGCGCGGAGGAGCTGTTTTTT. Amino acids: CASSLVQGGAEELFF. J is TRBJ2-2 and V is TRBV5-1, with D tentatively TRBD1 (5 bases). This CDR3 has 15 amino acids. V was shortened by 0 bases and J by 10 bases, with 16 bases between the two germline ends. Germline V gives CDR1 SGHRS, CDR2 YFSETQ.